The 9 T cell receptor beta chains below come from one sample, sequenced in a study of T cells in Graves' hyperthyroidism and ophthalmopathy. It was RNA transcripts that yielded the amplified TCR beta CDR3 regions. Primed by the HTBI set, a first-round RT-PCR was run on the TCR CDR3. TCRdb passed the multiplex PCR reads through MiXCR, listing each CDR3 protein once. Of approximately 700,000 distinct CDR3 sequences listed, around 15% are singletons. Sequencing was performed on blood. These receptors were taken from a man younger than 30 with Graves' hyperthyroidism.

The V call is TRBV7-2, the J call TRBJ2-1; no firm D call. The CDR3 spans 17 residues. Germline CDR1 and CDR2: SGHTA and FQGNSA. Deletions cut 1 base from V and 2 bases from J, with 15 bases between. CDR3 residues: CASSLGFGFVTYNEQFF. Written as DNA, the CDR3 is TGTGCCAGCAGCTTAGGATTTGGTTTTGTCACCTACAATGAGCAGTTCTTC.

This chain uses TRBV6-1 with TRBJ2-5, with 7 bases that match TRBD2. The CDR3 is 15 residues long. The ends lost 6 bases at V and 1 base at J; junction bases unmatched: 8. Germline CDR1 MNHNS, CDR2 SASEGT. The chain's CDR3 is CASSLTSLSQETQYF. Here the CDR3 DNA reads TGTGCCAGCAGCTTGACTAGCCTGTCCCAAGAGACCCAGTACTTC.

This clonotype was seen more than once but under ten times. The chain employs TRBV6-6 and TRBJ1-2, with D perhaps matching TRBD1 (5 bases). Germline CDR1 MNHNY, CDR2 SVGAGI (reference sequence). The CDR3 has 14 amino acids. The V and J ends lost 0 bases and 5 bases respectively, with 10 bases between them. The CDR3 spells CASSYSGHVYGYTF. CDR3 DNA: TGTGCCAGCAGTTACTCGGGGCATGTTTATGGCTACACCTTC.

This clonotype was detected many times. The rearrangement joins TRBV28 to TRBJ2-1; a possible D gene is TRBD2 (6 bases). The germline CDR1 and CDR2 sequences are MDHEN and SYDVKM. The CDR3 consists of 15 residues. The germline V and J ends were trimmed by 3 bases and 5 bases, with 14 bases remaining between them. CDR3 residues: CASSFVREVHNEQFF. Written as DNA, the CDR3 is TGTGCCAGCAGTTTCGTCAGGGAGGTCCACAATGAGCAGTTCTTC.

About this clonotype: A much larger clone differs by one base, so this may be a read error. This chain connects TRBV12-3 or TRBV12-4 to TRBJ2-2, with 7 bases lining up with TRBD2. This CDR3 is built from 16 residues. The CDR3 spells CVSSPRGGRATGELFF. The CDR3 DNA sequence: TGTGTCAGCAGCCCCCGGGGAGGGAGGGCCACCGGGGAGCTGTTTTTT.

This clonotype was detected many times. The J gene is TRBJ2-7, the V gene TRBV27; the match to TRBD2 covers 9 bases. The V gene end was trimmed by 2 bases and the J gene end by 3 bases; junction bases not matched to a gene: 5. This CDR3 comprises 15 residues. Germline CDR1 and CDR2: MNHEY and SMNVEV (reference sequence). In DNA form, the CDR3 reads TGTGCCAGCAGTTTAACGGTAGCGGGGGTCTACGAGCAGTACTTC. It translates to CASSLTVAGVYEQYF.

This sequence joins TRBV11-3 and TRBJ2-4; D is unresolved. The CDR3 has 14 residues. CDR1 and CDR2 (germline): SGHNT, YENEEA. Trimming left V 2 bases short and J 6 bases short, with 11 bases between. Here the CDR3 reads CASSLSLTLNIQYF. For the CDR3, the DNA is TGTGCCAGCAGCTTAAGCCTAACGCTAAACATTCAGTACTTC.

This chain links TRBV6-1 with TRBJ2-7; 13 bases are a match to TRBD2. Germline V CDR1 and CDR2: MNHNS, SASEGT. The CDR3 totals 15 residues. V shed 7 bases and J 3 bases; nucleotides not matched to a gene: 6. The CDR3 sequence is CASTRRLAGGYEQYF. Here the CDR3 DNA reads TGTGCCAGCACTAGGAGACTAGCGGGAGGCTACGAGCAGTACTTC.

This sequence joins TRBV28 and TRBJ1-2, with 9 bases matching TRBD1. CDR3 length: 15 residues. Trimming removed 6 bases from V and 3 bases from J; junction bases left unmatched: 8. From germline, CDR1 is MDHEN and CDR2 SYDVKM. The CDR3 protein is CASRPITGGYYGYTF. The CDR3 coding sequence is TGTGCCAGCAGGCCGATCACAGGGGGCTACTATGGCTACACCTTC.